Sequencing of this T cell receptor beta chain was carried out in a study of T-cell reconstitution after alpha-beta-depleted transplantation in children. Unique molecular identifiers were incorporated during preparation of the TCRbeta library. TCRdb recomputed calls from the PCR reads with MiXCR, one row per CDR3 protein. The data show about 600,000 distinct CDR3 sequences, with under 30% seen just once and approximately 14% held by the top ten. The clonotype was recovered from a boy less than two years old who had a stem cell transplant for acute myeloid leukemia, so the T cells may come from the graft donor. The sequencing here drew on PBMCs, mostly from graft donor cells, taken 360 days after TCRalphabeta/CD19-depleted stem cell transplant.

DNA for the CDR3: TGCGCCAGCAGCCAGACAGGGATGTACACCGGGGAGCTGTTTTTT. As protein: CASSQTGMYTGELFF. The genes are TRBV5-1 and TRBJ2-2; 7 positions agree with TRBD1. With 4 bases clipped from V and 3 bases from J, the junction kept 6 bases outside the gene matches. The CDR3 extends over 15 amino acids. Germline-derived CDR1 and CDR2 are SGHRS and YFSETQ. The whole variable domain, filled in from reference TRBV5-1 and TRBJ2-2, reads KAGVTQTPRYLIKTRGQQVTLSCSPISGHRSVSWYQQTPGQGLQFLFEYFSETQRNKGNFPGRFSGRQFSNSRSEMNVSTLELGDSALYLCASSQTGMYTGELFFGEGSRLTVL.